These 28 T cell receptor beta chains share one sample of origin, sequenced in a study of siplizumab effects on memory and regulatory T cells. Method: immunoSEQ multiplex PCR; TCRdb's copy keeps in-frame clones and lacks some. The sample holds more than 85,000 clones; 75% to 90% are singletons and the top ten take more than 14%. The sequenced sample was CD4+ T cells sorted from blood. The receptors were gathered from a human donor in good health.

This clone has just one count. This chain links TRBV7-2 with TRBJ2-7, with D perhaps matching TRBD1 (5 bases). The V end lost 5 bases, the J end lost 0 bases, and 20 bases lay between the germline ends. Germline CDR1 SGHTA, CDR2 FQGNSA. The CDR3 has 17 residues. The CDR3: CASSPLTTGSRSYEQYF. In DNA, the CDR3 is TGTGCCAGCAGCCCGCTTACTACAGGTTCCCGCTCCTACGAGCAGTACTTC.

The chain couples TRBV30 to TRBJ2-4; the D gene is possibly TRBD1 (6 bases). The V and J ends lost 2 bases and 13 bases respectively, with 12 bases between them. Germline V gives CDR1 GTSNPN, CDR2 SVGIG (reference sequence). The CDR3 runs to 11 residues. The CDR3 protein is CAWSLGRGQYF. The CDR3 DNA sequence: TGTGCCTGGAGTCTCGGCAGGGGCCAGTACTTC.

V is TRBV11-1 and J is TRBJ2-7; TRBD2 matches at 13 bases. J was trimmed by 4 bases and V by 2 bases; bases with no gene match: 2. The CDR3 has 15 amino acids. Germline V gene sequence: CDR1 SGHAT, CDR2 FQDESV (reference sequence). The CDR3 spells CASSLRTSGSYEQYF. The CDR3 region has the DNA TGTGCCAGCAGCTTAAGGACTAGCGGGAGTTACGAGCAGTACTTC.

The gene calls are TRBV29-1 and TRBJ2-1; 9 positions agree with TRBD2. This CDR3 has 14 residues. The V segment lost 4 bases and the J segment 9 bases; nucleotides outside the gene matches: 10. CDR1 is SQVTM and CDR2 is ANQGSEA in the germline V gene. The CDR3 sequence: CSVVSLAGMTEQFF. In nucleotides, the CDR3 is TGCAGCGTTGTTTCGCTAGCGGGAATGACTGAGCAGTTCTTC.

This chain uses TRBV30 with TRBJ1-1; no clear D. The V end lost 1 base, the J end lost 13 bases, and 19 bases lay between the germline ends. Germline assignment: CDR1 GTSNPN and CDR2 SVGIG (reference sequence). The CDR3 runs to 13 residues. This chain's CDR3 is CAWSDLTGARRFF. The DNA for the CDR3 is TGTGCCTGGAGTGATTTGACGGGTGCCCGTCGTTTCTTT.

The rearrangement links TRBV2 to TRBJ1-4; weak D call: TRBD1 (6 bases). The V gene lost 0 bases and the J gene lost 7 bases, with 12 bases spanning the gap. Germline V lookup: CDR1 SNHLY, CDR2 FYNNEI. The CDR3 covers 15 residues. CDR3 region: CASSEAGGRAEKLFF. The CDR3 DNA reads TGTGCCAGCAGTGAAGCCGGGGGCAGGGCTGAAAAACTGTTTTTT.

This clone was recorded once. The rearrangement uses TRBV6-5 and TRBJ1-2, with a weak D call TRBD1 (6 bases). Germline V lookup: CDR1 MNHEY, CDR2 SVGAGI. V dropped 7 bases and J dropped 8 bases, with 17 bases sitting between them. The CDR3 is 13 residues long. The CDR3 spells CASKRTDSYGYTF. The DNA of the CDR3 is TGTGCCAGCAAGAGGACAGATTCGTACGGCTACACCTTC.

The rearrangement uses TRBV4-3 and TRBJ2-1, with TRBD2 matching over 12 bases. The CDR3 contains 16 residues. The germline V gene encodes CDR1 LGHNA and CDR2 YSLEER. The J segment lost 5 bases and the V segment lost 5 bases, leaving 7 bases of the junction unmatched. The CDR3 loop reads CASSNLAGGPNNEQFF. The CDR3 DNA reads as TGCGCCAGCAGCAATCTAGCGGGAGGGCCGAACAATGAGCAGTTCTTC.

The rearrangement links TRBV19 to TRBJ2-3; 11 positions match TRBD2. V dropped 4 bases and J dropped 0; count of bases not matched to a gene: 3. Per germline, CDR1 LNHDA and CDR2 SQIVND (reference sequence). This CDR3 contains 16 residues. The CDR3 DNA is TGTGCCAGTAGTAAACTAGCGGGAGCTAGCACAGATACGCAGTATTTT. This encodes CASSKLAGASTDTQYF.

This chain links TRBV5-1 with TRBJ2-3, with 8 bases identical to TRBD1. Losses at the gene ends were 1 base for V and 3 bases for J; bases not matched to a gene: 1. Germline V gene lookup returns CDR1 SGHRS and CDR2 YFSETQ. The CDR3 has 14 residues. The CDR3 protein is CASSLRTGTDTQYF. In nucleotides, the CDR3 is TGCGCCAGCAGCTTGAGGACAGGGACAGATACGCAGTATTTT.

The chain couples TRBV11-3 to TRBJ2-5; 13 bases are shared with TRBD2. This CDR3 is built from 17 residues. Germline V gene sequence: CDR1 SGHNT, CDR2 YENEEA. The trim removed 4 bases at V and 5 bases at J, leaving 10 bases unmatched. The CDR3 nucleotides are TGTGCCAGCAGCTCCACTAGCGGGAGGGCCGTTGGGGAGACCCAGTACTTC. Amino acid sequence: CASSSTSGRAVGETQYF.

J is TRBJ2-7 and V is TRBV10-3, with D possibly being TRBD1 or TRBD2 (5 bases each). CDR3 length: 12 amino acids. Trimming stripped 10 bases from V and 5 bases from J, with 15 bases between. Germline CDR1 is ENHRY and CDR2 is SYGVKD. The CDR3 DNA is TGTGCCACCGGGGCCCTGCACGACGAGCAGTACTTC. Residues: CATGALHDEQYF.

This clone was counted between two and nine times. The chain links TRBV4-1 to TRBJ1-6, with D tentatively TRBD1 (5 bases). The CDR3 is 18 residues long. The germline gives CDR1 MGHRA, CDR2 YSYEKL. Trimming removed 1 base from V and 9 bases from J, with 22 bases in between. CDR3 sequence: CASSQVDMGLTLGSPLHF. Written as DNA, the CDR3 is TGCGCCAGCAGCCAAGTGGATATGGGACTTACCTTGGGTTCACCCCTCCACTTT.

The table lists this clone with a count of one. V and J are TRBV7-2 and TRBJ2-5, with no clear D. With 2 bases removed from V and 1 base from J, the gap between germline ends came to 11 bases. This CDR3 is built from 15 residues. Germline values: CDR1 SGHTA, CDR2 FQGNSA. The CDR3 nucleotides read TGTGCCAGCAGCTTACCCTTAGTGAGCCAAGAGACCCAGTACTTC. This gives the protein CASSLPLVSQETQYF.

The genes are TRBV5-4 and TRBJ2-3; no definite D call. V was clipped by 0 bases and J by 2 bases, with 10 bases between them. CDR3 length equals 15 residues. Germline CDR1 SGHNT, CDR2 YYREEE (reference sequence). The CDR3 coding sequence is TGTGCCAGCAGCTTGGGGGCCAGAGTCACAGATACGCAGTATTTT. It encodes CASSLGARVTDTQYF.

J is TRBJ2-7 and V is TRBV5-1; tentative D call: TRBD2 (6 bases). V was clipped by 4 bases and J by 4 bases, with 12 bases between them. This CDR3 has 13 residues. The V gene's germline CDR1 is SGHRS and CDR2 YFSETQ. The CDR3 protein is CASSPAGTYEQYF. CDR3 DNA sequence: TGCGCCAGCAGCCCAGCCGGGACTTACGAGCAGTACTTC.

The chain uses TRBV9 and TRBJ1-4; 7 bases map to TRBD1. The germline CDR1 and CDR2 sequences are SGDLS and YYNGEE. The CDR3 is made up of 16 amino acids. Losses at the gene ends were 0 bases for V and 1 base for J; bases not matched to a gene: 3. CDR3 sequence reads: CASSVGGGVTNEKLFF. The CDR3 coding sequence is TGTGCCAGCAGCGTAGGAGGGGGCGTAACTAATGAAAAACTGTTTTTT.

The rearrangement uses TRBV19 and TRBJ2-2, with D tentatively TRBD1 or TRBD2 (5 bases each). Trimming pared 6 bases from V and 4 bases from J, leaving 18 bases between. This CDR3 has 16 residues. Germline V gene data show CDR1 as LNHDA and CDR2 as SQIVND (reference sequence). CDR3 in DNA: TGTGCCAGTAGACCCACCGGGACCTCTACCACCGGGGAGCTGTTTTTT. Translating it yields CASRPTGTSTTGELFF. The whole variable domain, remainder taken from reference TRBV19 and TRBJ2-2, is DGGITQSPKYLFRKEGQNVTLSCEQNLNHDAMYWYRQDPGQGLRLIYYSQIVNDFQKGDIAEGYSVSREKKESFPLTVTSAQKNPTAFYLCASRPTGTSTTGELFFGEGSRLTVL.

The chain uses TRBV19 and TRBJ1-5; TRBD1 is a possible D gene (5 bases). Germline assignment: CDR1 LNHDA and CDR2 SQIVND (reference sequence). V was clipped by 2 bases and J by 3 bases, with 8 bases between them. This CDR3 has 14 amino acids. The CDR3 here is CASSIRGNNQPQHF. Written as DNA, the CDR3 is TGTGCCAGTAGTATAAGGGGAAACAATCAGCCCCAGCATTTT.

The chain uses TRBV5-1 and TRBJ2-7, with 7 positions matching TRBD1. The CDR3 length is 14 residues. Trimming cost V 4 bases and J 2 bases; bases outside gene matches: 6. Germline V gives CDR1 SGHRS, CDR2 YFSETQ. Here the CDR3 reads CASSPAGTAYEQYF. The CDR3 DNA sequence: TGCGCCAGCAGCCCCGCCGGGACAGCCTACGAGCAGTACTTC.

The chain recombines TRBV20-1 with TRBJ2-1; D gene ambiguous. V was clipped by 3 bases and J by 7 bases, with 4 bases between them. The CDR3 contains 10 residues. Germline-derived CDR1 and CDR2 are DFQATT and SNEGSKA (reference sequence). The CDR3 region has the DNA TGCAGTGCTAGTAATAATGAGCAGTTCTTC. This codes for CSASNNEQFF.

V is TRBV19 and J is TRBJ2-1; 8 positions agree with TRBD1. The CDR3 sequence is 16 residues long. Germline CDR1 reads LNHDA; CDR2 reads SQIVND (reference sequence). With V trimmed by 1 base and J by 6 bases, 8 bases remained unmatched. DNA for the CDR3: TGTGCCAGTAGTATAGGGGCAGGGGGCGTTGTCAATGAGCAGTTCTTC. Its protein is CASSIGAGGVVNEQFF.

The gene calls are TRBV11-2 and TRBJ2-7, with 15 bases identical to TRBD2. The CDR3 runs 16 residues. With 1 base clipped from V and 4 bases from J, the junction kept 2 bases outside the gene matches. The germline V gene encodes CDR1 SGHAT and CDR2 FQNNGV. The CDR3 DNA reads as TGTGCCAGCAGCTTAGTAGGGACTAGCGGGAGGTACGAGCAGTACTTC. Its translation is CASSLVGTSGRYEQYF.

The chain is built from TRBV5-4 and TRBJ2-7; 7 nucleotides align to TRBD2. CDR3 length equals 15 residues. V lost 5 bases and J lost 2; bases outside the gene matches: 10. Per germline, CDR1 SGHNT and CDR2 YYREEE (reference sequence). This CDR3 is CASRNRSGTPYEQYF. For the CDR3, the DNA is TGTGCCAGCAGAAACAGAAGCGGGACTCCCTACGAGCAGTACTTC.

The chain has TRBV6-6 and TRBJ2-5, with TRBD2 as a possible D gene (5 bases). The CDR3 sequence is 13 residues long. Germline V lookup: CDR1 MNHNY, CDR2 SVGAGI (reference sequence). Trimming shortened V by 7 bases and J by 0 bases, and 9 bases separated the two germline ends. The CDR3: CASTRGYQETQYF. For the CDR3, the DNA is TGTGCCAGCACGCGAGGGTACCAAGAGACCCAGTACTTC.

The chain couples TRBV18 to TRBJ2-7; 12 bases map to TRBD2. This CDR3 is built from 16 residues. J lost 2 bases, V lost 0 bases, and 2 bases had no gene match. Germline V gene data show CDR1 as KGHSH and CDR2 as LQKENI. CDR3 protein: CASSPPGLAGTYEQYF. CDR3 DNA: TGTGCCAGCTCACCACCCGGACTAGCGGGAACCTACGAGCAGTACTTC.

The chain recombines TRBV11-3 with TRBJ2-1; D is undetermined. The CDR3 totals 16 residues. Germline CDR1 SGHNT, CDR2 YENEEA. V was pared by 5 bases and J by 1 base, with 15 bases between. The CDR3 nucleotides read TGTGCCAGCAGCCCCGAAGCAGGATATTCCTACAATGAGCAGTTCTTC. It yields the protein CASSPEAGYSYNEQFF.

The V and J genes are TRBV30 and TRBJ1-2; 9 bases align to TRBD1. V trimming: 3 bases; J trimming: 1 base; junction bases outside the gene matches: 3. Germline V gene data show CDR1 as GTSNPN and CDR2 as SVGIG (reference sequence). There are 14 residues in the CDR3. The CDR3 protein is CAWRGTGSNYGYTF. For the CDR3, the DNA is TGTGCCTGGAGGGGGACAGGGAGTAACTATGGCTACACCTTC.